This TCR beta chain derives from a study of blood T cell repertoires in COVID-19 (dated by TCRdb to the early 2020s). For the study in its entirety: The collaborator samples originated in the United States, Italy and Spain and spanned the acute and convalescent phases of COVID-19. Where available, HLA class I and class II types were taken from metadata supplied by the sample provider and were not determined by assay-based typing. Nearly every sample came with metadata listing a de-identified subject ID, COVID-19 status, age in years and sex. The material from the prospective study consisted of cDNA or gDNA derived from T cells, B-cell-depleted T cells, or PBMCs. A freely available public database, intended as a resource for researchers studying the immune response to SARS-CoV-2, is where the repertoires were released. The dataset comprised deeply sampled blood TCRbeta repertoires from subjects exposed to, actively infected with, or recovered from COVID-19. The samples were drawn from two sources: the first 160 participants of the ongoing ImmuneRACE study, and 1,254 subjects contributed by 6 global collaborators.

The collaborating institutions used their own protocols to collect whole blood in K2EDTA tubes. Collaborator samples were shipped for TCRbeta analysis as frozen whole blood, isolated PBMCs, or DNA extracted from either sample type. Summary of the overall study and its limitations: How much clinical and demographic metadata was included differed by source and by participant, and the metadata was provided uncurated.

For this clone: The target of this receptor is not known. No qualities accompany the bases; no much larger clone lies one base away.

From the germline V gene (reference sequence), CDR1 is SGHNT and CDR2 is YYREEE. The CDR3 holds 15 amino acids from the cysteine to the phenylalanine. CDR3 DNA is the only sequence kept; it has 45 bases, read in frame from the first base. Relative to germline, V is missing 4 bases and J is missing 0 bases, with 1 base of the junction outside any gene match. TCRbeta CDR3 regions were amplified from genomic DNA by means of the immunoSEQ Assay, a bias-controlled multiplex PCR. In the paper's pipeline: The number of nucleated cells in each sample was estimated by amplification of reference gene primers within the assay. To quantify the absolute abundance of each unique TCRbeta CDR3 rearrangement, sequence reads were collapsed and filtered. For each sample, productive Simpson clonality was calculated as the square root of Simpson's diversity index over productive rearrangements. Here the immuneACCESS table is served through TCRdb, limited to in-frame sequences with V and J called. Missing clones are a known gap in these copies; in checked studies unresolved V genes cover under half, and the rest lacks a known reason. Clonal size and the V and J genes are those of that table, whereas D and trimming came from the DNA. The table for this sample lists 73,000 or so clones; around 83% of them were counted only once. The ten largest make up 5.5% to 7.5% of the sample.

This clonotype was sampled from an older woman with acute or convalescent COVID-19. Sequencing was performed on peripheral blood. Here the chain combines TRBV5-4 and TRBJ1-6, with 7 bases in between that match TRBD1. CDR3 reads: CASSRDSSYNSPLHF. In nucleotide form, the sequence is TGTGCCAGCAGCCGGGACAGCTCCTATAATTCACCCCTCCACTTT.